What follows are 28 T cell receptor beta chains derived from one specimen sequenced in a study of blood T cell repertoires in COVID-19. Method: immunoSEQ multiplex PCR; TCRdb's copy keeps in-frame clones and lacks some. Of fewer than 110,000 clones in the sample, roughly 87% were seen once. Sequencing was performed on peripheral blood. Receptor source: a man aged 50 or older in a cohort sampled during active COVID-19.

This clone has just one count. V is TRBV2 and J is TRBJ2-1; 11 bases are shared with TRBD2. The CDR3 extends over 13 amino acids. Germline CDR1 and CDR2: SNHLY and FYNNEI. V was clipped by 7 bases and J by 7 bases; unmatched bases: 3. Here the CDR3 DNA reads TGTGCCAGCACCTCTAGCGGGGGGAATGAGCAGTTCTTC. Translated: CASTSSGGNEQFF.

The chain carries TRBV2 and TRBJ1-3; 10 bases align to TRBD1. The CDR3 extends over 14 amino acids. Germline lookup yields CDR1 SNHLY and CDR2 FYNNEI. V dropped 6 bases and J dropped 8; count of bases not matched to a gene: 7. CDR3 protein: CASSADRGVYTIYF. The CDR3, as DNA: TGTGCCAGCAGCGCGGACAGGGGGGTGTACACCATATATTTT.

This clone was counted once. This chain links TRBV6-5 with TRBJ2-3, with 9 nucleotides matching TRBD2. J was trimmed by 5 bases and V by 4 bases; bases with no gene match: 10. The CDR3 has 16 residues. Germline lookup yields CDR1 MNHEY and CDR2 SVGAGI. CDR3 residues: CASSSNGLAWEDTQYF. Written as DNA, the CDR3 is TGTGCCAGCAGTTCCAATGGACTAGCGTGGGAAGATACGCAGTATTTT.

The J gene is TRBJ2-1, the V gene TRBV11-2; D might be TRBD2 (6 bases). Germline CDR1 reads SGHAT; CDR2 reads FQNNGV. This CDR3 contains 13 residues. The V gene lost 5 bases and the J gene lost 15 bases, with 20 bases spanning the gap. The CDR3 sequence is CASSPIRDSFRFF. The DNA for the CDR3 is TGTGCCAGCAGCCCTATTAGGGACTCGTTTCGGTTCTTC. Full variable domain (rest looked up from reference TRBV11-2 and TRBJ2-1): EAGVAQSPRYKIIEKRQSVAFWCNPISGHATLYWYQQILGQGPKLLIQFQNNGVVDDSQLPKDRFSAERLKGVDSTLKIQPAKLEDSAVYLCASSPIRDSFRFFGPGTRLTVL.

The V gene is TRBV10-3, the J gene TRBJ2-1; 9 bases agree with TRBD2. CDR3 size: 16 residues. Per germline, CDR1 ENHRY and CDR2 SYGVKD. Losses at the gene ends were 4 bases for V and 7 bases for J; bases not matched to a gene: 11. Here the CDR3 reads CAISGPRGGAANEQFF. The CDR3 nucleotides are TGTGCCATCAGTGGGCCTCGCGGGGGGGCAGCAAATGAGCAGTTCTTC.

V and J are TRBV24-1 and TRBJ2-3; a weak D match, TRBD2 (5 bases). V was pared by 3 bases and J by 4 bases, with 13 bases between. The germline V gene encodes CDR1 KGHDR and CDR2 SFDVKD. This CDR3 comprises 15 residues. CDR3 sequence (DNA): TGTGCCACCAGTGATCCGGGATCCACCCCAGATACGCAGTATTTT. This encodes CATSDPGSTPDTQYF.

The chain is built from TRBV4-3 and TRBJ2-2; no firm D call. Trimming pared 1 base from V and 6 bases from J, leaving 6 bases between. The germline V gene has CDR1 LGHNA and CDR2 YSLEER. The CDR3 loop spans 13 amino acids. CDR3 in amino acids: CASSQARSGELFF. The CDR3 DNA reads TGCGCCAGCAGCCAAGCCCGTTCCGGGGAGCTGTTTTTT.

This clone was seen a handful of times. The CDR3 spells CASSQDRPEAFF. The CDR3 DNA reads as TGCGCCAGCAGTCAGGACAGGCCTGAAGCTTTCTTT. The chain employs TRBV10-2 and TRBJ1-1; 7 positions agree with TRBD1. In germline, CDR1 is WSHSY, CDR2 SAAADI. The CDR3 consists of 12 residues. V shed 5 bases, J shed 6 bases, and the junction held 3 bases outside the gene matches.

The CDR3 sequence is CASSESRGRGGTEAFF. Here the CDR3 DNA reads TGTGCCAGCAGTGAATCACGGGGAAGAGGTGGCACTGAAGCTTTCTTT. The chain couples TRBV6-1 to TRBJ1-1; D remains ambiguous. Germline V gene sequence: CDR1 MNHNS, CDR2 SASEGT. CDR3 length equals 16 residues. Trimming took off 2 bases at V and 4 bases at J, with 17 bases between the two ends.

The chain links TRBV27 to TRBJ2-7; 7 bases agree with TRBD1. This CDR3 has 13 amino acids. Germline assignment: CDR1 MNHEY and CDR2 SMNVEV (reference sequence). V lost 9 bases and J lost 4; bases outside the gene matches: 9. DNA of the CDR3: TGTGCCAGATCCGGGACAGAACTGTACGAGCAGTACTTC. Translation: CARSGTELYEQYF.

This clone was counted once. The V and J genes are TRBV5-1 and TRBJ1-5; tentative D call: TRBD1 (5 bases). This CDR3 is built from 14 residues. The germline CDR1 and CDR2 sequences are SGHRS and YFSETQ. V lost 0 bases to trimming and J lost 1 base, with 5 bases between them. As DNA, the CDR3 is TGCGCCAGCAGCTTGGCAGGGAGCAATCAGCCCCAGCATTTT. It specifies CASSLAGSNQPQHF. The whole variable domain, filled in from reference TRBV5-1 and TRBJ1-5, reads KAGVTQTPRYLIKTRGQQVTLSCSPISGHRSVSWYQQTPGQGLQFLFEYFSETQRNKGNFPGRFSGRQFSNSRSEMNVSTLELGDSALYLCASSLAGSNQPQHFGDGTRLSIL.

This chain uses TRBV6-5 with TRBJ2-1; D is undetermined. Looked up from germline, CDR1 is MNHEY and CDR2 is SVGAGI. V gave up 6 bases and J gave up 10 bases, with 16 bases separating them. This CDR3 has 13 amino acids. The CDR3 sequence: CASSLRNFREQFF. The CDR3 DNA follows: TGTGCCAGCAGCCTGAGGAACTTTCGCGAGCAGTTCTTC.

V and J are TRBV28 and TRBJ1-3, with unresolved D. The CDR3 loop spans 11 amino acids. Per germline, CDR1 MDHEN and CDR2 SYDVKM. V gave up 3 bases and J gave up 7 bases, with 4 bases separating them. CDR3 region: CASSFRNTIYF. For the CDR3, the DNA is TGTGCCAGCAGTTTTCGGAACACCATATATTTT.

V usage is TRBV6-1 and J usage is TRBJ2-6; possibly TRBD2 for D (6 bases). This CDR3 region has 16 residues. CDR1 MNHNS and CDR2 SASEGT come from the germline V gene. The V end lost 2 bases, the J end lost 2 bases, and 10 bases lay between the germline ends. The CDR3 loop reads CASSESRGAGANVLTF. In DNA form, the CDR3 reads TGTGCCAGCAGTGAATCTCGCGGGGCTGGGGCCAACGTCCTGACTTTC.

This clone was detected once. V gene TRBV3-1 (or the pseudogene TRBV3-2) combines with J gene TRBJ1-1, with D maybe TRBD1 (5 bases). Trimming stripped 7 bases from V and 10 bases from J, with 22 bases between. Germline V lookup: CDR1 LGHDT, CDR2 YNNKEL (reference sequence). CDR3 length: 14 residues. DNA for the CDR3: TGTGCCAGCACCCCGGGTCAGGGACTGATAGGAGCTTTCTTT. Protein product: CASTPGQGLIGAFF.

This sequence joins TRBV10-3 and TRBJ1-5, with D possibly matching TRBD1 (6 bases). Germline CDR1 is ENHRY and CDR2 is SYGVKD. The CDR3 covers 14 residues. Between the trimmed V and J ends, which lost 3 bases and 6 bases, there was a span of 12 bases. In DNA form, the CDR3 reads TGTGCCATCAGTGAATCGCAGGGGACTCAGCCCCAGCATTTT. Protein product: CAISESQGTQPQHF.

The chain is built from TRBV7-8 and TRBJ2-1, with 7 bases lining up with TRBD1. The J segment lost 1 base and the V segment lost 2 bases, leaving 5 bases of the junction unmatched. Germline CDR1 reads SGHVS; CDR2 reads FQNEAQ. The CDR3 is 16 amino acids. The CDR3 DNA sequence: TGTGCCAGCAGCTTACCCGGGACAGCATCCTACAATGAGCAGTTCTTC. Its translation: CASSLPGTASYNEQFF.

The chain uses TRBV11-3 and TRBJ2-3; TRBD2 matches at 9 bases. The V and J ends lost 6 bases and 5 bases, in that order; junction bases with no gene match: 12. Looked up from germline, CDR1 is SGHNT and CDR2 is YENEEA. This CDR3 region has 16 residues. The chain's CDR3 is CASSRKGGLAGDTQYF. The CDR3 coding sequence is TGTGCCAGCAGTCGCAAAGGGGGACTAGCTGGAGATACGCAGTATTTT. The full variable domain, in which reference TRBV11-3 and TRBJ2-3 provide the parts outside the CDR3, is EAGVVQSPRYKIIEKKQPVAFWCNPISGHNTLYWYLQNLGQGPELLIRYENEEAVDDSQLPKDRFSAERLKGVDSTLKIQPAELGDSAVYLCASSRKGGLAGDTQYFGPGTRLTVL.

V is TRBV3-1 (or the pseudogene TRBV3-2) and J is TRBJ2-5; the match to TRBD2 covers 9 bases. Germline CDR1 is LGHDT and CDR2 is YNNKEL (reference sequence). The length of the CDR3 is 17 residues. Germline trimming cut 1 base from V and 2 bases from J; bases unmatched to any gene: 8. CDR3 amino acids: CASSQVPSLAGQETQYF. The CDR3 bases are TGTGCCAGCAGCCAAGTTCCCTCCCTAGCGGGGCAAGAGACCCAGTACTTC.

The CDR3 protein is CASSPDRGRGDTQYF. CDR3 DNA: TGTGCCAGCAGCCCGGACAGGGGCAGGGGAGATACGCAGTATTTT. The rearrangement joins TRBV9 to TRBJ2-3, with 9 bases that match TRBD1. The trim removed 4 bases at V and 5 bases at J, leaving 8 bases unmatched. The CDR3 has 15 residues. Germline V gene lookup returns CDR1 SGDLS and CDR2 YYNGEE.

This clone was seen only once. V usage is TRBV6-4 and J usage is TRBJ1-2, with D possibly matching TRBD1 (5 bases). With 0 bases removed from V and 3 bases from J, the gap between germline ends came to 11 bases. Per the germline V gene, CDR1 is MRHNA and CDR2 is SNTAGT. This CDR3 spans 15 amino acids. CDR3 region: CASSDSATGDYGYTF. Written as DNA, the CDR3 is TGTGCCAGCAGTGACTCCGCTACAGGAGACTATGGCTACACCTTC.

The chain joins TRBV9 to TRBJ2-3, with D hard to call. Deletions cut 3 bases from V and 3 bases from J, with 8 bases between. In germline, CDR1 is SGDLS, CDR2 YYNGEE. The CDR3 spans 13 residues. CDR3 residues: CASSGHSTDTQYF. CDR3 sequence (DNA): TGTGCCAGCAGCGGACACAGTACAGATACGCAGTATTTT. Looking up the rest from reference TRBV9 and TRBJ2-3 gives the full variable domain: DSGVTQTPKHLITATGQRVTLRCSPRSGDLSVYWYQQSLDQGLQFLIQYYNGEERAKGNILERFSAQQFPDLHSELNLSSLELGDSALYFCASSGHSTDTQYFGPGTRLTVL.

The chain joins TRBV3-1 (or the pseudogene TRBV3-2) to TRBJ2-2, with TRBD1 identical over 9 bases. The CDR3 covers 15 residues. CDR1 and CDR2 from the germline V gene are LGHDT and YNNKEL (reference sequence). Losses at the gene ends were 4 bases for V and 10 bases for J; bases not matched to a gene: 10. This chain's CDR3 is CASSRGQGNAMELFF. The CDR3 region has the DNA TGTGCCAGCAGCCGTGGACAGGGGAACGCGATGGAGCTGTTTTTT.

The V call is TRBV9, the J call TRBJ1-1; 7 bases are shared with TRBD1. CDR1 and CDR2 (germline): SGDLS, YYNGEE. Unmatched junction bases numbered 5, after V lost 3 bases and J lost 6 bases. This CDR3 has 13 amino acids. CDR3 region: CASSGRQGAEAFF. CDR3 nucleotide sequence: TGTGCCAGCAGCGGGCGACAGGGAGCTGAAGCTTTCTTT.

The chain couples TRBV2 to TRBJ2-1; D gene uncertain. The CDR3 is 13 amino acids. The V end was cut by 6 bases, the J end by 2 bases, with 8 bases between. CDR1 and CDR2 from the germline V gene are SNHLY and FYNNEI. The CDR3 bases are TGTGCCAGCAGACCAGGTCCCTACAATGAGCAGTTCTTC. Its translation is CASRPGPYNEQFF.

The chain is built from TRBV6-5 and TRBJ2-7, with 10 bases lining up with TRBD2. Trimming at V came to 11 bases and at J to 5 bases, leaving 15 bases not matched to a gene. The CDR3 runs to 15 residues. Germline CDR1 reads MNHEY; CDR2 reads SVGAGI. CDR3 coding DNA: TGTGCCGGGGGAAGCGGGGGGGCCAGGCCCCACGAGCAGTACTTC. Its protein product is CAGGSGGARPHEQYF.

V gene TRBV9 combines with J gene TRBJ2-3; the match to TRBD2 covers 9 bases. Germline lookup yields CDR1 SGDLS and CDR2 YYNGEE. The V and J ends lost 0 bases and 0 bases, in that order; junction bases with no gene match: 11. This CDR3 is built from 19 residues. The CDR3 sequence: CASSVGRAGGPTSTDTQYF. The CDR3, as DNA: TGTGCCAGCAGCGTAGGGAGAGCGGGGGGCCCTACTAGCACAGATACGCAGTATTTT.

This chain connects TRBV20-1 to TRBJ1-1; D perhaps matches TRBD1 (6 bases). The CDR3 totals 11 residues. The V end lost 6 bases, the J end lost 6 bases, and 11 bases lay between the germline ends. CDR1 is DFQATT, CDR2 SNEGSKA, per germline (reference sequence). CDR3 sequence: CSANRVAEAFF. The CDR3 DNA reads as TGCAGTGCCAACAGGGTCGCTGAAGCTTTCTTT.